There are many counts of the clone carrying this T cell receptor beta chain. Its antigen remains unidentified. V shed 6 bases and J 6 bases; nucleotides not matched to a gene: 15. The CDR3 extends over 16 amino acids. The V gene's germline CDR1 is DFQATT and CDR2 SNEGSKA (reference sequence). The data belong to a study of regulatory T cells in long-lasting Graves disease. Library construction for TCR beta used iRepertoire HTBI primers and Arm-PCR of CDR3 regions. TCRdb called the multiplex PCR reads again in MiXCR, with one record for every CDR3 protein. The table has fewer than 350,000 distinct CDR3 sequences, roughly 18% seen once; the top ten hold 38%. Study-level points and caveats: Analyses excluded thyroid tissue, covering peripheral blood alone. Persistent disease preferred TRBV28, TRBJ1-2 and TRBJ2-5; new disease, TRBV20-1 and TRBJ2-1.

Indicated time point: newly diagnosed GD, antithyroid drugs for less than 3 months. With RNA extracted from PBMCs as input, the TCR library was made. In each case, Graves' disease was diagnosed per American Thyroid Association guidelines. The sample consisted of peripheral blood mononuclear cells (PBMCs), taken at new diagnosis, from a patient treated with antithyroid drugs. This chain connects TRBV20-1 to TRBJ2-2, with TRBD1 matching over 8 bases. This sequence originates from a female donor with Graves disease. The CDR3 is CSARRDDRGASGELFF. The CDR3 nucleotides are TGCAGTGCCAGGAGAGATGACAGGGGAGCCTCCGGGGAGCTGTTTTTT.